This TCR beta chain was captured in a study of shared clonotypes between healthy human individuals. This clone appeared a single time. Profiling relied on immunoSEQ multiplex PCR, and the TCRdb table lists in-frame clones only, not all of them. The repertoire holds under 2.5 million clones, with about nine tenths as singletons. The CDR3 extends over 13 amino acids. The V end was cut by 1 base, the J end by 4 bases, with 5 bases between. CDR1 GTSNPN and CDR2 SVGIG come from the germline V gene (reference sequence). This rearrangement joins TRBV30 to TRBJ2-6; D ambiguous. The source material was naive CD4+ T cells from PBMCs. Subset defined: CD45RA+ positively selected. The receptor was derived from a man between 18 and 35 years old in good health. Some clones in this sample may be carry-over from other donors' samples. DNA of the CDR3: TGTGCCTGGAGTGGGCCAGGGGCCAACGTCCTGACTTTC. It encodes CAWSGPGANVLTF.